This T cell receptor beta chain comes out of a study of OX40 agonist ivuxolimab in advanced cancers. Study details: Patients were dosed with the agonistic anti-OX40 (CD134) antibody ivuxolimab. Every 2 weeks, patients received ivuxolimab intravenously, dosed at 0.01 to 10 mg/kg.

Libraries were prepared by immunoSEQ multiplex PCR; TCRdb keeps only in-frame clonotypes and omits some of them. The top ten hold approximately 16% of the sample, which has tens of thousands of clones, roughly 87% seen once. Germline CDR1 reads SGDLS; CDR2 reads YYNGEE. The CDR3 extends over 15 amino acids. V was clipped by 4 bases and J by 6 bases; unmatched bases: 6. Any history of autoimmune disease or systemic immunosuppression disqualified patients. The TCR sequence derives from an adult with an advanced solid tumor such as melanoma, head and neck, liver or kidney cancer. The sample in question was CD4+ or CD8+ T cells sorted from blood, obtained in a trial of the OX40 agonist ivuxolimab. The chain employs TRBV9 and TRBJ2-7, with 14 nucleotides matching TRBD2. CDR3 nucleotides: TGTGCCAGCAGCAAGCTGGGACTAGCGGGAGTCGAGCAGTACTTC. Translating it yields CASSKLGLAGVEQYF.